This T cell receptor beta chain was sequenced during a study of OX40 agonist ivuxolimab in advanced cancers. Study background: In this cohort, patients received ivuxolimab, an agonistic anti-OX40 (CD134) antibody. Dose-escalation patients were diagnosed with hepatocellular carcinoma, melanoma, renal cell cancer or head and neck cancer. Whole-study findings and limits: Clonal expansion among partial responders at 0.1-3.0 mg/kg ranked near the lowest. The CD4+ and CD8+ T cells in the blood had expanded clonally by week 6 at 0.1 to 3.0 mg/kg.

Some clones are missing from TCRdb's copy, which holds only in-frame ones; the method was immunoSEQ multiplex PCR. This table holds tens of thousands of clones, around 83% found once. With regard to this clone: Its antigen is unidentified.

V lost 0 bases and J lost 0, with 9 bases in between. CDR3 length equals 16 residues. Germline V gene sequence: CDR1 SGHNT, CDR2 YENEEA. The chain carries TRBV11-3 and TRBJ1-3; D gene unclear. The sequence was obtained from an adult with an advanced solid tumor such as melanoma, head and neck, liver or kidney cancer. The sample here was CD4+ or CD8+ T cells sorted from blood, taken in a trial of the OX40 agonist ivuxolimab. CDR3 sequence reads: CASSLDPRRSGNTIYF. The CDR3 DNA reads TGTGCCAGCAGCTTAGATCCCCGCCGCTCTGGAAACACCATATATTTT. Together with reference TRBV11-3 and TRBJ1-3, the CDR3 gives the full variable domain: EAGVVQSPRYKIIEKKQPVAFWCNPISGHNTLYWYLQNLGQGPELLIRYENEEAVDDSQLPKDRFSAERLKGVDSTLKIQPAELGDSAVYLCASSLDPRRSGNTIYFGEGSWLTVV.